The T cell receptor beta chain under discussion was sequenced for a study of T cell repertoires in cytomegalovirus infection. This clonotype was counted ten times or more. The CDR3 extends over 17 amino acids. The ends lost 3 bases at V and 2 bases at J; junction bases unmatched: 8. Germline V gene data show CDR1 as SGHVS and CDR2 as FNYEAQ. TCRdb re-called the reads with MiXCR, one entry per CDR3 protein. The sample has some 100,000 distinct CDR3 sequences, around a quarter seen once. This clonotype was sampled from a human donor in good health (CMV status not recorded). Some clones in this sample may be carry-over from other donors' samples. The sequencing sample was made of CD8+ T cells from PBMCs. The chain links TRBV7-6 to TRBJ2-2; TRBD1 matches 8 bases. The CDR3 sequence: CASSLFEGQGNTGELFF. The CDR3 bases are TGTGCCAGCAGCTTGTTCGAAGGACAGGGCAACACCGGGGAGCTGTTTTTT. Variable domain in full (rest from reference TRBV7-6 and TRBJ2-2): GAGVSQSPRYKVTKRGQDVALRCDPISGHVSLYWYRQALGQGPEFLTYFNYEAQQDKSGLPNDRFSAERPEGSISTLTIQRTEQRDSAMYRCASSLFEGQGNTGELFFGEGSRLTVL.